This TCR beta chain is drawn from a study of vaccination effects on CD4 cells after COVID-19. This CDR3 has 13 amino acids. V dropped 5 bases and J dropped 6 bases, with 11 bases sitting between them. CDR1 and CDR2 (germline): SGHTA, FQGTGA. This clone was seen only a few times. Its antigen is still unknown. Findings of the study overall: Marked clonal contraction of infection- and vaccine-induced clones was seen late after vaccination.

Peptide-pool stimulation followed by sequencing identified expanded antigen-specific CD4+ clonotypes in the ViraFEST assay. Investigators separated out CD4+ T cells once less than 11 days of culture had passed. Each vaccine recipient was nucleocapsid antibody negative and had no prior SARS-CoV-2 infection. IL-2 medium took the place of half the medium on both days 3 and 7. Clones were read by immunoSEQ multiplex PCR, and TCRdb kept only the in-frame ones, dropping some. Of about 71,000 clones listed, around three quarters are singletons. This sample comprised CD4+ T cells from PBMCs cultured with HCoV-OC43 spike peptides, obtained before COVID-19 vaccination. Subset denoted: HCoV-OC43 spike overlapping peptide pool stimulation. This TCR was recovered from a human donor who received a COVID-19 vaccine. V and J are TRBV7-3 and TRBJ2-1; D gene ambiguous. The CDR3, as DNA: TGTGCCAGCAGCCTCCGGGCCCGCAATGAGCAGTTCTTC. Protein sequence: CASSLRARNEQFF.